The rows below give T cell receptor beta chains drawn from one sample of a study of T cells in Graves' hyperthyroidism and ophthalmopathy. MiXCR, applied by TCRdb to the multiplex PCR reads, yields one record per CDR3 protein. Here the sample spans hundreds of thousands of distinct CDR3 sequences, around 15% being singletons. What was sequenced was blood. Receptors originate from a woman aged 30 to 39 with Graves' hyperthyroidism. Each CDR3 is given with its conserved first and last residue. A D gene is named only where the DNA matches it firmly. Clone size is stated in some rows and not others, as once, few, many or a class when expanded.

j_call v_call d_call clone_size cdr3_nt cdr3_aa
TRBJ2-7 TRBV6-1 . many TGTGCCAGCCAGAGACAAAAGTACTACGAGCAGTACTTC CASQRQKYYEQYF
TRBJ2-3 TRBV20-1 TRBD2 many TGCAGTGCCGTTAGCGGGAGCACAGATACGCAGTATTTT CSAVSGSTDTQYF
TRBJ1-2 TRBV30 . many TGTGCCTGGGGGAGGACGGCGGGCTATGGCTACACCTTC CAWGRTAGYGYTF
TRBJ2-2 TRBV15 . . TGTGCCACCAGCAGATCCCGGGTCGGGACCGGGGAGCTGTTTTTT CATSRSRVGTGELFF
TRBJ1-1 TRBV6-2/TRBV6-3 TRBD1 few TGTGCCAGCACTATAACAGGGGTGAACACTGAAGCTTTCTTT CASTITGVNTEAFF
TRBJ1-5 TRBV6-6 TRBD1 . TGTGCCAGCAGTTACGGACAGGGCGGCAATCAGCCCCAGCATTTT CASSYGQGGNQPQHF
TRBJ2-1 TRBV24-1 . few TGTGCCACCAGTGATTTATCGGCAGGGGAGTTCTTC CATSDLSAGEFF
TRBJ2-7 TRBV9 . . TGTGCCAGCAGCGGGGGGGTTTCCTACGAGCAGTACTTC CASSGGVSYEQYF
TRBJ1-4 TRBV6-1 TRBD1 many TGTGCCAGCGCCGGGACAGGGTTTGAAAAACTGTTTTTT CASAGTGFEKLFF
TRBJ2-1 TRBV20-1 . many TGCAGTGCTAGGGAACAGGGAGGTGAGCAGTTCTTC CSAREQGGEQFF
TRBJ1-5 TRBV20-1 . many TGCAGTGCTAGAGAGGGGGTCAGGGTTAATCAGCCCCAGCATTTT CSAREGVRVNQPQHF
TRBJ2-3 TRBV3-1 . many TGTGCCAGCAGCCCTCCGGAGGGCCGGGTTACGCAGTATTTT CASSPPEGRVTQYF
TRBJ1-1 TRBV19 TRBD1 few TGTGCCAGTAGGTTTGACAGGGAGGGTAACACTGAAGCTTTCTTT CASRFDREGNTEAFF
TRBJ2-3 TRBV7-6 . . TGTGCCAGCAGCTTACTACTCGGGGGCACAGATACGCAGTATTTT CASSLLLGGTDTQYF
TRBJ2-7 TRBV20-1 TRBD2 . TGCAGTGGGGGGGGGGAGGCCCTCTACGAGCAGTACTTC CSGGGEALYEQYF
TRBJ2-2 TRBV20-1 TRBD2 many TGCAGCCCCACTAGCGGGAGTCGAACCGGGGAGCTGTTTTTT CSPTSGSRTGELFF
TRBJ2-1 TRBV7-9 . many TGTGCCAGCAGCTTAGTGGCGGTTGAGCAGTTCTTC CASSLVAVEQFF
TRBJ1-1 TRBV2 . many TGTGCCAGCAGTGAAACCGCATCCACTGAAGCTTTCTTT CASSETASTEAFF
TRBJ1-2 TRBV27 TRBD1 many TGTGCCAGCAGTCCGGGGACAGGACGCTACACCTTC CASSPGTGRYTF
TRBJ1-2 TRBV6-1 . . TGTGCCAGCAGTGAAGCGAGAGGCCAGAACTATGGCTACACCTTC CASSEARGQNYGYTF
TRBJ2-3 TRBV28 TRBD1 many TGTGCCAGCAGCGACAGGGGGCCTAGCACAGATACGCAGTATTTT CASSDRGPSTDTQYF
TRBJ2-6 TRBV29-1 . few TGCAGCGTTGAGCTCGCCGCGGGCGCTGGGGCCAACGTCCTGACTTTC CSVELAAGAGANVLTF
TRBJ2-2 TRBV10-3 . . TGTGCCATCAGTGATCGCCCTCCTCCCCCCGGGGAGCTGTTTTTT CAISDRPPPPGELFF
TRBJ2-5 TRBV6-1 TRBD1 many TGTGCCAGCAGTTTCGACAGGGGGCAAGAGACCCAGTACTTC CASSFDRGQETQYF
TRBJ2-7 TRBV30 . . TGTGCCTGGAGTGTAGCAGGTCTCGGCGAGCAGTACTTC CAWSVAGLGEQYF
TRBJ2-7 TRBV5-1 TRBD1 many TGCGCCAGCAGTTATACCGGGACAGGGGGCAGCGAGCAGTACTTC CASSYTGTGGSEQYF
TRBJ2-7 TRBV6-1 TRBD1 many TGTGCCAGCAGTGCCCAGGACAGGGGCGTAGGAGAGCAGTACTTC CASSAQDRGVGEQYF
TRBJ2-5 TRBV28 TRBD1 many TGTGCCAGCATCAGGGACAGGAACGCGGAGACCCAGTACTTC CASIRDRNAETQYF
TRBJ1-6 TRBV6-1 . few TGTGCCAGCAGGGCAGCTTTCGATAATTCACCCCTCCACTTT CASRAAFDNSPLHF
TRBJ1-4 TRBV7-8 TRBD1 . TGTGCCAGCAGCCCTAGAGGGGGACAGGGGGCGGATGAAAAACTGTTTTTT CASSPRGGQGADEKLFF
TRBJ2-5 TRBV29-1 . many TGCAGCGCGGACAAAGGGTGGGAGACCCAGTACTTC CSADKGWETQYF
TRBJ2-7 TRBV20-1 . . TGCAGTGCTACCTCCCTTTGGGGGTGGGGGTACGAGCAGTACTTC CSATSLWGWGYEQYF
TRBJ2-1 TRBV27 TRBD2 many TGTGCCAGCAGCCACCTCGGGGGGAACCCCTACAATGAGCAGTTCTTC CASSHLGGNPYNEQFF
TRBJ2-6 TRBV15 . few TGTGCCACCAGCAGAGATAGAGGGCAAGGGGCCAACGTCCTGACTTTC CATSRDRGQGANVLTF
TRBJ1-2 TRBV12-3/TRBV12-4 TRBD1 few TGTGCCAGCAGTCTAGGGGGCTTTGGGTATGGCTACACCTTC CASSLGGFGYGYTF
TRBJ2-3 TRBV5-1 . . TGCGCCAGCAGCTCGACAGTCACGGGCGCAGATACGCAGTATTTT CASSSTVTGADTQYF
TRBJ2-1 TRBV6-2/TRBV6-3 TRBD2 . TGTGCCAGCAGTTACCGGCGGGAGAACAATGAGCAGTTCTTC CASSYRRENNEQFF
TRBJ2-5 TRBV12-3/TRBV12-4 . . TGTGCCAGCAGTTATCCGGGACGGAAAAAGGGGGAGACCCAGTACTTC CASSYPGRKKGETQYF
TRBJ2-1 TRBV12-3/TRBV12-4 TRBD2 many TGTGCCAGCAGGTCGTTCGGGACTAGCGGATCCAATGAGCAGTTCTTC CASRSFGTSGSNEQFF
TRBJ2-7 TRBV7-9 TRBD1 few TGTGCCAGCAGCCTCGGGGACACAGGGGGCGGAACCTACGAGCAGTACTTC CASSLGDTGGGTYEQYF
TRBJ1-5 TRBV7-8 . many TGTGCCAGCAGCTTAGAAAACGCTAGCAATCAGCCCCAGCATTTT CASSLENASNQPQHF
TRBJ2-7 TRBV2 . many TGTGCCAGCGGGAGGGGGCTTACCTACGAGCAGTACTTC CASGRGLTYEQYF
TRBJ2-1 TRBV7-2 TRBD1 many TGTGCCAGCAGCGCCGACAGGGGTATCGGGAATGAGCAGTTCTTC CASSADRGIGNEQFF
TRBJ1-5 TRBV28 TRBD1 many TGTGCCAGCAGGGTACAGGGGGCCGGCAATCAGCCCCAGCATTTT CASRVQGAGNQPQHF
TRBJ2-6 TRBV2 TRBD2 . TGTGCCAGCACGCCTAGCGGGAGGTCTGGGGCCAACGTCCTGACTTTC CASTPSGRSGANVLTF
TRBJ2-7 TRBV20-1 TRBD2 . TGCAGTGCTCGCGGGAGGCAGGCAGGGGAAAGCCACGAGCAGTACTTC CSARGRQAGESHEQYF
TRBJ1-1 TRBV29-1 . many TGCAGCGTTGAACGGCGGAACACTGAAGCTTTCTTT CSVERRNTEAFF